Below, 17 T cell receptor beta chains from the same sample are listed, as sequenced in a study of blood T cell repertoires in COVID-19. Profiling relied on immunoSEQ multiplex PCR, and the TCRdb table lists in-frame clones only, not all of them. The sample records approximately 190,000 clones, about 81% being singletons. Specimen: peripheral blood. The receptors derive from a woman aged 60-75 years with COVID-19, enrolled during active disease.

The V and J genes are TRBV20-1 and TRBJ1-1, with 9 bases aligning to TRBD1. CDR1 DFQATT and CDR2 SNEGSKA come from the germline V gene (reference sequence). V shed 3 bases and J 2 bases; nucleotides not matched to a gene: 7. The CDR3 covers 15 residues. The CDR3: CSASEGTGLNTEAFF. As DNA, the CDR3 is TGCAGTGCTAGTGAGGGGACAGGGCTCAACACTGAAGCTTTCTTT.

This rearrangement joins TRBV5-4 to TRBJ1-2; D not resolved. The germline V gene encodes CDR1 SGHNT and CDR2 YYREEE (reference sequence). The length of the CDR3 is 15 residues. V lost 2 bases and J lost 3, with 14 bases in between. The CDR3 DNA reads TGTGCCAGCAGCTTCAAGGTCGGCGGGGACTATGGCTACACCTTC. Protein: CASSFKVGGDYGYTF.

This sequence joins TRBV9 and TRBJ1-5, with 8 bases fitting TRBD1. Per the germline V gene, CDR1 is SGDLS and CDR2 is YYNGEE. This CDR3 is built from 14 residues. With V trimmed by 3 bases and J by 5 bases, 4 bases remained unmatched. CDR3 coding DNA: TGTGCCAGCAGCGCGACAGGGGATCATCAGCCCCAGCATTTT. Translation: CASSATGDHQPQHF.

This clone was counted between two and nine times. The CDR3 spells CASSGDRISNYGYTF. The CDR3 DNA reads TGTGCCAGCAGCGGGGACAGGATTTCTAACTATGGCTACACCTTC. This rearrangement joins TRBV9 to TRBJ1-2; 8 bases map to TRBD1. The ends lost 3 bases at V and 0 bases at J; junction bases unmatched: 4. Germline V gene data show CDR1 as SGDLS and CDR2 as YYNGEE. This CDR3 is built from 15 residues.

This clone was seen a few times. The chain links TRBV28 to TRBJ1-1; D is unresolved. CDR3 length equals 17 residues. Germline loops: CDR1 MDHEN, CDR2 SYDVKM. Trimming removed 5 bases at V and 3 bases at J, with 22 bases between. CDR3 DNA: TGTGCCAGCAGTCCCAACCTTTGGGGAGAGATCGACACTGAAGCTTTCTTT. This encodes CASSPNLWGEIDTEAFF. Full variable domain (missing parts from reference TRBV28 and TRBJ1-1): DVKVTQSSRYLVKRTGEKVFLECVQDMDHENMFWYRQDPGLGLRLIYFSYDVKMKEKGDIPEGYSVSREKKERFSLILESASTNQTSMYLCASSPNLWGEIDTEAFFGQGTRLTVV.

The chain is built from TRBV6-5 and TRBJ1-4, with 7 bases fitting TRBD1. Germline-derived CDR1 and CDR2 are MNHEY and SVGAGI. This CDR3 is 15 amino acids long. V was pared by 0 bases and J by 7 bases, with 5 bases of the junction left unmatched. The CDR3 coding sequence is TGTGCCAGCAGTTACTCGACCGGGACAGCTGAAAAACTGTTTTTT. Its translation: CASSYSTGTAEKLFF.

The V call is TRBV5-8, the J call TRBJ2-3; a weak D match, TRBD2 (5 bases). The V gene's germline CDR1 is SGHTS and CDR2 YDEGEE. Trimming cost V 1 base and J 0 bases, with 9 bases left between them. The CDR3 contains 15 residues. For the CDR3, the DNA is TGTGCCAGCAGCTTGTCCGCGGGTAGCACAGATACGCAGTATTTT. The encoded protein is CASSLSAGSTDTQYF.

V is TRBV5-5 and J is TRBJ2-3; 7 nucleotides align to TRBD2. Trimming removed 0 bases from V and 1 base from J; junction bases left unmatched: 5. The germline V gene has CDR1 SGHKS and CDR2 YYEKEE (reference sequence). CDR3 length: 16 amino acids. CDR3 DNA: TGTGCCAGCAGCTTGGACGAGCGGGGAGGCACAGATACGCAGTATTTT. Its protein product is CASSLDERGGTDTQYF.

The CDR3 DNA follows: TGTGCCAGCAGCTGGCACCATGCGGCAGATACGCAGTATTTT. Translation gives CASSWHHAADTQYF. This sequence joins TRBV7-9 and TRBJ2-3; the D is unclear. Trimming removed 4 bases from V and 4 bases from J, with 12 bases in between. Germline-derived CDR1 and CDR2 are SEHNR and FQNEAQ (reference sequence). The CDR3 is made up of 14 amino acids.

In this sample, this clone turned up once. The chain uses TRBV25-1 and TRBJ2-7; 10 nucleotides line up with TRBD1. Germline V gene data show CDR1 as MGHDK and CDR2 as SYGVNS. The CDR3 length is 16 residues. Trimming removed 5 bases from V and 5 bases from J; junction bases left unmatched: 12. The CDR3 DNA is TGTGCCAGCAGTTACCAGGACAGGGGGTCGAGGAACGAGCAGTACTTC. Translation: CASSYQDRGSRNEQYF.

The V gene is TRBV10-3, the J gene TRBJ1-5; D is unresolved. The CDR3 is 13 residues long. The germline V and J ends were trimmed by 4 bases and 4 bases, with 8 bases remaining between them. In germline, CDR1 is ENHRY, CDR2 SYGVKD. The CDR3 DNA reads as TGTGCCATCAGTGTCGCCGGGAATCAGCCCCAGCATTTT. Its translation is CAISVAGNQPQHF.

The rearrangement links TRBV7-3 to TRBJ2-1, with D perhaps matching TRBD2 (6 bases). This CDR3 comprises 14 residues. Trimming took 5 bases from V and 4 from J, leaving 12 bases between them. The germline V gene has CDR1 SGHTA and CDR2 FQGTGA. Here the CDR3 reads CASSAPGDYNEQFF. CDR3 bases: TGTGCCAGCAGCGCCCCGGGAGATTACAATGAGCAGTTCTTC.

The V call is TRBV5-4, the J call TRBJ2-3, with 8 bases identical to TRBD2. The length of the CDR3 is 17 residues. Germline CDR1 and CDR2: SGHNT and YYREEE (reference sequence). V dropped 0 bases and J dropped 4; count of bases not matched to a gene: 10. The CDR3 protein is CASSLARALAVSDTQYF. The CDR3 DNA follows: TGTGCCAGCAGCTTGGCCCGGGCACTAGCGGTATCAGATACGCAGTATTTT.

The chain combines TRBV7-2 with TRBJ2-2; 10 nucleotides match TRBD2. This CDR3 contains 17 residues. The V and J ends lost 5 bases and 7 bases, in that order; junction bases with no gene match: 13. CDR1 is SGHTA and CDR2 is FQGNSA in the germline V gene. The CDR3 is CASSGGSGGAVVGELFF. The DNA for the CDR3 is TGTGCCAGCAGCGGCGGAAGCGGGGGGGCCGTCGTCGGGGAGCTGTTTTTT.

The CDR3 sequence is CASSVAQGVGEQYF. CDR3 coding DNA: TGTGCCAGTAGTGTCGCTCAGGGGGTTGGCGAGCAGTACTTC. The V and J genes are TRBV19 and TRBJ2-7; 7 nucleotides agree with TRBD1. Germline V gene lookup returns CDR1 LNHDA and CDR2 SQIVND (reference sequence). V lost 5 bases, J lost 6 bases, and 10 bases stayed unmatched. The CDR3 sequence is 14 residues long.

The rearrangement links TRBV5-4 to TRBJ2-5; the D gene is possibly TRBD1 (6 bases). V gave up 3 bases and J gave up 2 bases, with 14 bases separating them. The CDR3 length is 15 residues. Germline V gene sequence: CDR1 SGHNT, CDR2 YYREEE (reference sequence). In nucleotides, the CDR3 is TGTGCCAGCAGCTCAAAACAGGGTGGGCAAGAGACCCAGTACTTC. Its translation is CASSSKQGGQETQYF.

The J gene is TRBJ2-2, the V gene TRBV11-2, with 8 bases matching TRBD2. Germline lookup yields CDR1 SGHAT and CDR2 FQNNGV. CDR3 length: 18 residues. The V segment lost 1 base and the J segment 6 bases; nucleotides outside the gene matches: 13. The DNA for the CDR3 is TGTGCCAGCAGCTTAGGGTTTTATGCGGGGGGCTCGGCCGGGGAGCTGTTTTTT. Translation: CASSLGFYAGGSAGELFF.